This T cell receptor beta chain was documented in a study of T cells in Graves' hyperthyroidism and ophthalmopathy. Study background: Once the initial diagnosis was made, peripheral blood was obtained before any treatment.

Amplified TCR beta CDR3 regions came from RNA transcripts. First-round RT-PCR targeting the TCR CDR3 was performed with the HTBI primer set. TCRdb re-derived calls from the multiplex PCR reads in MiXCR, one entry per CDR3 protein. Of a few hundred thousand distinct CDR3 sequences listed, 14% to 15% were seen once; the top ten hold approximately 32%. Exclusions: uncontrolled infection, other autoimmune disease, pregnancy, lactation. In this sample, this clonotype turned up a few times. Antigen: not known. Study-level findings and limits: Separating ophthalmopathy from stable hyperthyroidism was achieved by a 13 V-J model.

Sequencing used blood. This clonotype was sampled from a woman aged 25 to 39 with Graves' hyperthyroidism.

Here the CDR3 DNA reads TGCAGTGCTAGATCTACTTTAGCGGGACTCACCTACAATGAGCAGTTCTTC. This encodes CSARSTLAGLTYNEQFF. V is TRBV20-1 and J is TRBJ2-1; 8 positions match TRBD2. The germline gives CDR1 DFQATT, CDR2 SNEGSKA (reference sequence). The CDR3 has 17 amino acids. The V and J ends lost 2 bases and 2 bases, in that order; junction bases with no gene match: 11.